These 14 T cell receptor beta chains were sequenced from one sample in a study of T cell responses to AZD1222 COVID-19 vaccine. Clones were sequenced by immunoSEQ multiplex PCR, and TCRdb holds only the in-frame ones, with some missing. The sample lists some 140,000 clones, roughly nine tenths occurring once. This specimen was peripheral blood, taken on day 0 of AZD1222 vaccination. The receptors come from an adult in good health.

The chain combines TRBV11-3 with TRBJ1-1, with 7 bases identical to TRBD1. The trim removed 5 bases at V and 5 bases at J, leaving 8 bases unmatched. Germline-derived CDR1 and CDR2 are SGHNT and YENEEA. This CDR3 is 14 amino acids long. The CDR3 nucleotides read TGTGCCAGCAGCCCCAGGGGGAAAAGTACTGAAGCTTTCTTT. This encodes CASSPRGKSTEAFF.

The V gene is TRBV6-1, the J gene TRBJ1-2; tentatively, D is TRBD1 (5 bases). Germline CDR1 reads MNHNS; CDR2 reads SASEGT. The CDR3 consists of 15 residues. Deletions cut 3 bases from V and 6 bases from J, with 17 bases between. The CDR3 DNA is TGTGCCAGCAGTGAGACCCGCGGGGGATGGGATGGCTACACCTTC. Residues: CASSETRGGWDGYTF.

This clone came up many times. V and J are TRBV4-1 and TRBJ1-2, with 10 bases aligning to TRBD1. The CDR3 has 14 residues. The V gene end was trimmed by 4 bases and the J gene end by 7 bases; junction bases not matched to a gene: 6. Germline V gene lookup returns CDR1 MGHRA and CDR2 YSYEKL. The CDR3 reads CASSPGTGVVGYTF. In nucleotides, the CDR3 is TGCGCCAGCAGCCCCGGGACAGGGGTCGTTGGCTACACCTTC.

This clone was detected only a few times. The chain is built from TRBV7-9 and TRBJ1-2; D might be TRBD1 (5 bases). V shed 1 base and J shed 4 bases, with 10 bases lying between them. The CDR3 loop spans 14 amino acids. The germline gives CDR1 SEHNR, CDR2 FQNEAQ (reference sequence). The CDR3, as DNA: TGTGCCAGCAGCTTAGAGGCAGACAGCTATGGCTACACCTTC. Translating gives CASSLEADSYGYTF.

The chain employs TRBV4-1 and TRBJ2-3, with TRBD1 matching 7 bases. The CDR3 is 15 amino acids. The junction had 4 bases not matched to a gene; V was cut back by 3 bases and J by 1 base. CDR1 and CDR2 from the germline V gene are MGHRA and YSYEKL. The CDR3 protein is CASSHRQGGTDTQYF. As DNA, the CDR3 is TGCGCCAGCAGCCACAGACAGGGAGGCACAGATACGCAGTATTTT.

The chain links TRBV28 to TRBJ1-4; D remains ambiguous. The germline V gene has CDR1 MDHEN and CDR2 SYDVKM. The CDR3 has 14 amino acids. Trimming pared 8 bases from V and 4 bases from J, leaving 14 bases between. This CDR3 reads CASWRGWSNEKLFF. The CDR3 DNA reads as TGTGCCAGCTGGCGGGGTTGGAGTAATGAAAAACTGTTTTTT.

This chain uses TRBV28 with TRBJ1-2; 8 nucleotides line up with TRBD1. CDR3 length equals 15 residues. CDR1 and CDR2 from the germline V gene are MDHEN and SYDVKM. Trimming cost V 8 bases and J 1 base; bases outside gene matches: 9. The CDR3 loop is CASGTSGQVNYGYTF. Here the CDR3 DNA reads TGTGCCAGCGGAACCTCGGGACAGGTTAACTATGGCTACACCTTC.

This clone appeared a single time. The same CDR3 can be traced to other DNA sequences in this sample. The rearrangement uses TRBV5-1 and TRBJ1-1; D ambiguous. CDR3 length: 13 amino acids. Germline V gene lookup returns CDR1 SGHRS and CDR2 YFSETQ. V lost 0 bases, J lost 4 bases, and 7 bases lay in between. The CDR3 sequence: CASSLGVGTEAFF. The CDR3 DNA is TGCGCCAGCAGCTTGGGGGTGGGCACTGAAGCTTTCTTT.

The chain combines TRBV11-3 with TRBJ1-1; D not certain. CDR1 SGHNT and CDR2 YENEEA come from the germline V gene. This CDR3 comprises 14 residues. With 0 bases removed from V and 0 bases from J, the gap between germline ends came to 5 bases. The CDR3 coding sequence is TGTGCCAGCAGCTTAGATATGGTGAACACTGAAGCTTTCTTT. Translating gives CASSLDMVNTEAFF.

The gene calls are TRBV30 and TRBJ1-1; no clear D. Deletions cut 0 bases from V and 4 bases from J, with 9 bases between. Germline-derived CDR1 and CDR2 are GTSNPN and SVGIG (reference sequence). This CDR3 is built from 13 residues. Written as DNA, the CDR3 is TGTGCCTGGAGTGTAAAGAGCGGCACTGAAGCTTTCTTT. Its translation is CAWSVKSGTEAFF.

The chain recombines TRBV19 with TRBJ1-2; 7 nucleotides align to TRBD1. V trimming: 10 bases; J trimming: 2 bases; junction bases outside the gene matches: 16. Germline V gives CDR1 LNHDA, CDR2 SQIVND (reference sequence). There are 16 residues in the CDR3. Here the CDR3 DNA reads TGTGCCACCTCCCAGGGGGGGGGCGCAAACAACTATGGCTACACCTTC. It translates to CATSQGGGANNYGYTF.

This chain uses TRBV27 with TRBJ2-1, with a weak D call TRBD1 (6 bases). The CDR3 runs 14 residues. Germline V gives CDR1 MNHEY, CDR2 SMNVEV (reference sequence). V was trimmed by 6 bases and J by 6 bases, leaving 15 bases between them. This chain's CDR3 is CASSRAPRGNEQFF. In nucleotides, the CDR3 is TGTGCCAGCAGCAGAGCCCCCAGGGGCAATGAGCAGTTCTTC.

In this sample, this clone turned up once. The chain carries TRBV6-5 and TRBJ1-2; a weak D match, TRBD1 (6 bases). Germline loops: CDR1 MNHEY, CDR2 SVGAGI. The CDR3 loop spans 14 amino acids. Trimming left V 10 bases short and J 3 bases short, with 18 bases between. CDR3 amino acids: CATAGGAGDYGYTF. In DNA, the CDR3 is TGTGCCACCGCTGGGGGCGCGGGGGACTATGGCTACACCTTC.

This sequence joins TRBV7-3 and TRBJ1-1; 9 positions match TRBD1. The CDR3 covers 15 residues. Germline V gene lookup returns CDR1 SGHTA and CDR2 FQGTGA. J was trimmed by 5 bases and V by 2 bases; bases with no gene match: 6. The CDR3 DNA is TGTGCCAGCAGCTTATCTAGACAGGGGGATACTGAAGCTTTCTTT. This gives the protein CASSLSRQGDTEAFF.